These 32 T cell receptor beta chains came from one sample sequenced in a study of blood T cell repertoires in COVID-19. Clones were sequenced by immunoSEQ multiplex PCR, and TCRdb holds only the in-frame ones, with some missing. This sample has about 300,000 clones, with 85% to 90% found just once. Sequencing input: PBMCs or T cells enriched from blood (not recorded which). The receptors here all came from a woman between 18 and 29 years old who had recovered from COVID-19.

The CDR3 region has the DNA TGTGCCAGCAGCGTAGGATCCGCGGGTCCCGGATACGAGCAGTACTTC. Protein sequence: CASSVGSAGPGYEQYF. The J gene is TRBJ2-7, the V gene TRBV9; D is perhaps TRBD2 (5 bases). Deletions cut 0 bases from V and 4 bases from J, with 17 bases between. Germline assignment: CDR1 SGDLS and CDR2 YYNGEE. This CDR3 has 16 amino acids.

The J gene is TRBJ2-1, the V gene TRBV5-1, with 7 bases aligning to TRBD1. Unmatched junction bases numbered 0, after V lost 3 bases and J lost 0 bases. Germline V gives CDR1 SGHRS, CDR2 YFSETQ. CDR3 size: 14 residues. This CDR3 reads CASSSGGSYNEQFF. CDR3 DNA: TGCGCCAGCAGCTCAGGGGGCTCCTACAATGAGCAGTTCTTC.

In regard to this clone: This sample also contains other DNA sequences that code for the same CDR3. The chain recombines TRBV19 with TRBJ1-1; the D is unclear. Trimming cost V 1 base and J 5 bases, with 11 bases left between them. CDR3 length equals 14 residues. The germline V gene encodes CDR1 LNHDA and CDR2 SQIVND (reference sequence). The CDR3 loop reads CASSIGGRGTEAFF. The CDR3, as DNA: TGTGCCAGTAGTATAGGTGGCAGAGGTACTGAAGCTTTCTTT.

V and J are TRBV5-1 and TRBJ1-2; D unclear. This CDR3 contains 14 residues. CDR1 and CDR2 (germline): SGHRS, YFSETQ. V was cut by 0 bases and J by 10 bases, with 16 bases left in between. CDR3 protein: CASSLGGGDKVYTF. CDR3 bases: TGCGCCAGCAGCTTGGGTGGCGGAGATAAGGTCTACACCTTC.

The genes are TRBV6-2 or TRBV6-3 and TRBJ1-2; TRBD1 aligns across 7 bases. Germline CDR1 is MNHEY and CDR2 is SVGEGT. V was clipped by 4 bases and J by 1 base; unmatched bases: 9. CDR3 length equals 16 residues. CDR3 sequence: CASSWNTGEVNYGYTF. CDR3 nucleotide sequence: TGTGCCAGCAGTTGGAATACAGGGGAAGTTAACTATGGCTACACCTTC.

CDR3 residues: CASRTPGEQPQHF. CDR3 DNA: TGTGCCAGCAGAACACCAGGGGAACAGCCCCAGCATTTT. This chain uses TRBV28 with TRBJ1-5; D is perhaps TRBD1 (6 bases). Germline CDR1 and CDR2: MDHEN and SYDVKM. With 6 bases removed from V and 7 bases from J, the gap between germline ends came to 13 bases. The CDR3 contains 13 residues.

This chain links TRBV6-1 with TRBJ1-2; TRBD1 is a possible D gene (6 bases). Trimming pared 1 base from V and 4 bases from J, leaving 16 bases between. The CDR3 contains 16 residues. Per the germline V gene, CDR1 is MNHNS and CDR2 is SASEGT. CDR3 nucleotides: TGTGCCAGCAGTGAAGGGGGAACCCAAGGGGGCTATGGCTACACCTTC. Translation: CASSEGGTQGGYGYTF.

The CDR3 region has the DNA TGCGCCAGCAGCCGCGGGACTAGCGGGAGTAATGAGCAGTTCTTC. Translated: CASSRGTSGSNEQFF. The chain employs TRBV4-1 and TRBJ2-1, with 14 nucleotides matching TRBD2. This CDR3 region has 15 residues. Trimming at V came to 4 bases and at J to 7 bases, leaving 3 bases not matched to a gene. The V gene's germline CDR1 is MGHRA and CDR2 YSYEKL.

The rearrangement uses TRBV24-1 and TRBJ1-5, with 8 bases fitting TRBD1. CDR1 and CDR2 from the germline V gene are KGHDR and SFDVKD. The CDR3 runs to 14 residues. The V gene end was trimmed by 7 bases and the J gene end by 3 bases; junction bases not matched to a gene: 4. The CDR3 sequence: CATSKTGDNQPQHF. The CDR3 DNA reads TGTGCCACCAGCAAGACAGGGGACAATCAGCCCCAGCATTTT.

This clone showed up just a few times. The chain's CDR3 is CASCYRDPNTGELFF. Here the CDR3 DNA reads TGCGCCAGTTGCTACAGGGATCCCAACACCGGGGAGCTGTTTTTT. The chain couples TRBV5-1 to TRBJ2-2, with a weak D call TRBD1 (6 bases). This CDR3 comprises 15 residues. Germline loops: CDR1 SGHRS, CDR2 YFSETQ. V was cut by 8 bases and J by 2 bases, with 16 bases left in between.

CDR3 sequence reads: CASSRGQGAYEQYF. The CDR3 bases are TGTGCCAGCAGCCGTGGACAGGGGGCCTACGAGCAGTACTTC. V is TRBV11-3 and J is TRBJ2-7, with 10 bases lining up with TRBD1. Trimming took 5 bases from V and 2 from J; bases not matched to a gene: 3. Germline CDR1 and CDR2: SGHNT and YENEEA. This CDR3 is 14 amino acids long.

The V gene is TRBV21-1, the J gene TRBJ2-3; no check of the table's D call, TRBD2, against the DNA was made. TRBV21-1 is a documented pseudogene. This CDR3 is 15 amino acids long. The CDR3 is CASSKRTVWEDTQYF. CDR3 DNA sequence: TGTGCCAGCAGCAAACGGACTGTCTGGGAGGATACGCAGTATTTT.

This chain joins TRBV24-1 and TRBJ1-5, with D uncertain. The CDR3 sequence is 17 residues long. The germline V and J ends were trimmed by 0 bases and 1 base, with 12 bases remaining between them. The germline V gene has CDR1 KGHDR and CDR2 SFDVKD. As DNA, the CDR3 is TGTGCCACCAGTGATTTGCTGATGGAGTACAGCAATCAGCCCCAGCATTTT. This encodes CATSDLLMEYSNQPQHF.

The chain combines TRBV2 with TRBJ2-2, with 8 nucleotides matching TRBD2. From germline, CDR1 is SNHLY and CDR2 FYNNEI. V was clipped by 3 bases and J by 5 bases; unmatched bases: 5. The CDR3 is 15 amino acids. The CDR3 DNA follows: TGTGCCAGCAGTGAGTGGCGGGAGGAGACCGGGGAGCTGTTTTTT. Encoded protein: CASSEWREETGELFF. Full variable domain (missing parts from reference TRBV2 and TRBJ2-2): EPEVTQTPSHQVTQMGQEVILRCVPISNHLYFYWYRQILGQKVEFLVSFYNNEISEKSEIFDDQFSVERPDGSNFTLKIRSTKLEDSAMYFCASSEWREETGELFFGEGSRLTVL.

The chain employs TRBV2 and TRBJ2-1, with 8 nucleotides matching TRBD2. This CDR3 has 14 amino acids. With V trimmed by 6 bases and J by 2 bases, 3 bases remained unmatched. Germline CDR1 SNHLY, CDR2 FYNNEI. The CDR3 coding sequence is TGTGCCAGCAGCCGGACTAGCACCTACAATGAGCAGTTCTTC. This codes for CASSRTSTYNEQFF.

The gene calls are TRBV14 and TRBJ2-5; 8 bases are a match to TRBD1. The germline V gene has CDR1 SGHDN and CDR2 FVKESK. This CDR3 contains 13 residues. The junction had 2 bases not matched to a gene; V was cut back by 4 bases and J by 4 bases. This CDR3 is CASSLTGGETQYF. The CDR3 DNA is TGTGCCAGCAGCCTCACAGGGGGAGAGACCCAGTACTTC.

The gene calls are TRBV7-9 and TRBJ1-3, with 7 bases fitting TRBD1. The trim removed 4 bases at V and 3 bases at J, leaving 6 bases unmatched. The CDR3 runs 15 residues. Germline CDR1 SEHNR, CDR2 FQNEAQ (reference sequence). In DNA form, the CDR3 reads TGTGCCAGCAGCTCGGGACAGAACATTGGAAACACCATATATTTT. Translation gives CASSSGQNIGNTIYF.

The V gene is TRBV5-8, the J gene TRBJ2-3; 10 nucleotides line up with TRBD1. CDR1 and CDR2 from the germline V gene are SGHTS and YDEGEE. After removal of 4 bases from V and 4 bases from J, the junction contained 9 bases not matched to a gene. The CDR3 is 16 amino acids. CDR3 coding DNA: TGTGCCAGCAGCCACCAACAGGGACAGGGGCCAGATACGCAGTATTTT. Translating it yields CASSHQQGQGPDTQYF.

The CDR3 here is CASSQKGGTSYNEQFF. The CDR3 DNA reads TGTGCCAGCAGTCAGAAGGGGGGGACCAGTTACAATGAGCAGTTCTTC. The rearrangement joins TRBV2 to TRBJ2-1, with a possible D match to TRBD2 (7 bases). From germline, CDR1 is SNHLY and CDR2 FYNNEI. CDR3 length: 16 residues. V shed 5 bases and J shed 4 bases, with 18 bases lying between them.

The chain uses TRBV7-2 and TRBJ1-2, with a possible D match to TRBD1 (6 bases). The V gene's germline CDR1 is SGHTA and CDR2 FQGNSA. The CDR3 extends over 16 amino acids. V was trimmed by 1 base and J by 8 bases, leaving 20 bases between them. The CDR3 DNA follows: TGTGCCAGCAGCTTAGAAGCGACCACAGGGACGGGCGGCTACACCTTC. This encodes CASSLEATTGTGGYTF.

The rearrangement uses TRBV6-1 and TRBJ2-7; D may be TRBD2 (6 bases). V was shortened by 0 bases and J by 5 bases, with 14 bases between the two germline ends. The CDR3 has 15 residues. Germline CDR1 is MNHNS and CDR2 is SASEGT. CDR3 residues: CASSEALGSPNEQYF. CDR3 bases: TGTGCCAGCAGTGAAGCCCTCGGGAGTCCCAACGAGCAGTACTTC.

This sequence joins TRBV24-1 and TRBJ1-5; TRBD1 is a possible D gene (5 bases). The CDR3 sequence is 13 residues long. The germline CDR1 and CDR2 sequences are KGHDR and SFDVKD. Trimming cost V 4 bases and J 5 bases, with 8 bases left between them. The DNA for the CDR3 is TGTGCCACCAGTGACAGGGTGGATCAGCCCCAGCATTTT. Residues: CATSDRVDQPQHF.

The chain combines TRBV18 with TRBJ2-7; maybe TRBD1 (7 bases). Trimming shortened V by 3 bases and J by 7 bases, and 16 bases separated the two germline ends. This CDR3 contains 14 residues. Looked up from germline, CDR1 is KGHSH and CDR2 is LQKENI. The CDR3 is CASSPAAGGFEQYF. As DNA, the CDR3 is TGTGCCAGCTCACCCGCGGCAGGGGGGTTTGAGCAGTACTTC.

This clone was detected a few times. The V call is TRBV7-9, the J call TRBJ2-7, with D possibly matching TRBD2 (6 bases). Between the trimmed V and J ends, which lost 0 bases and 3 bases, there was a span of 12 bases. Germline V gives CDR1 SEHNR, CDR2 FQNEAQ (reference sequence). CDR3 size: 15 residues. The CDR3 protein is CASSLAAGRGYEQYF. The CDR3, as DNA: TGTGCCAGCAGCTTAGCGGCGGGAAGGGGCTACGAGCAGTACTTC.

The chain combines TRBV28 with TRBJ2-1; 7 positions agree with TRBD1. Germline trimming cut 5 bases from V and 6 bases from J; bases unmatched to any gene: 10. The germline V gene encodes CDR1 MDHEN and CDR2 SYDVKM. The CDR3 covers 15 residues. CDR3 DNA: TGTGCCAGCAGTCCCTTGGACAGGAGTGGCAATGAGCAGTTCTTC. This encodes CASSPLDRSGNEQFF.

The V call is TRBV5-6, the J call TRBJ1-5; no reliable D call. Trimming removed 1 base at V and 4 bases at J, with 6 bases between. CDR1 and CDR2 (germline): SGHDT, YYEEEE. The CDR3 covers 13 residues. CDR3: CASSLRGNQPQHF. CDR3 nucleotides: TGTGCCAGCAGCTTGCGAGGGAATCAGCCCCAGCATTTT.

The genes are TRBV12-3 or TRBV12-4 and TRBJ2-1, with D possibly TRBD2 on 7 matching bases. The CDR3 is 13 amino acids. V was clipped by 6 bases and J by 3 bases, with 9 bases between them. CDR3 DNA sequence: TGTGCCAGCAGGAGGGGGGGCTACAATGAGCAGTTCTTC. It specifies CASRRGGYNEQFF.

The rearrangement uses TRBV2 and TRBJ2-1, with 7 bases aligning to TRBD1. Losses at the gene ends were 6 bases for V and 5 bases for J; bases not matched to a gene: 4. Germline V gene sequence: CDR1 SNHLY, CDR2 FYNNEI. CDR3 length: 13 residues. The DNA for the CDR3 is TGTGCCAGCAGACGACAGGGAGACAATGAGCAGTTCTTC. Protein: CASRRQGDNEQFF.

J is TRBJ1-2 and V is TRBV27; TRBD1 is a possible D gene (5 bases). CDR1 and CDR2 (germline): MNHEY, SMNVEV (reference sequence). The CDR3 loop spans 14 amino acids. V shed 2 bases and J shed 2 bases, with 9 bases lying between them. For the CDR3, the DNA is TGTGCCAGCAGTTTAGAGGCAGGGAACTATGGCTACACCTTC. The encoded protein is CASSLEAGNYGYTF.

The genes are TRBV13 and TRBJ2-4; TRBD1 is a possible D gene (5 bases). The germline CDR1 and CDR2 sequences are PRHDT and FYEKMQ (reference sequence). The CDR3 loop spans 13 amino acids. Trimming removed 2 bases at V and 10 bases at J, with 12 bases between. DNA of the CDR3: TGTGCCAGCAGCTTACAGGGTTTTAGGATTCAGTACTTC. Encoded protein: CASSLQGFRIQYF.

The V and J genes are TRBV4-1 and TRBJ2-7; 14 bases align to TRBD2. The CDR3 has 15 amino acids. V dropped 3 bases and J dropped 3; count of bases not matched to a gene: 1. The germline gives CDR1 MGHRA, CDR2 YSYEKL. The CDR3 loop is CASSHGTSGSYEQYF. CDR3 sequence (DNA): TGCGCCAGCAGCCACGGGACTAGCGGGAGCTACGAGCAGTACTTC.

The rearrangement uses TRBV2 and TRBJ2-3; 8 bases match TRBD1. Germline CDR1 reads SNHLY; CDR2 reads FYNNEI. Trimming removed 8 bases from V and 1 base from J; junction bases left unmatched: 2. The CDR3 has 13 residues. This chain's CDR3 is CASGQGGTDTQYF. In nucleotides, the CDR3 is TGTGCCAGCGGACAGGGCGGCACAGATACGCAGTATTTT.